This is a list of T cell receptor beta chains from one sample in a study of monozygotic twins with inflammatory bowel disease. TCRdb reanalyzed the 5' RACE reads and collapses them to one entry per CDR3 protein, without DNA. The sample includes 400,000 to 500,000 distinct CDR3 sequences. Sequenced: blood. These receptor sequences come from a human donor with ulcerative colitis or Crohn's disease, or a healthy co-twin of an affected twin (not recorded which). Each CDR3 is given with its conserved first and last residue.

V gene: TRBV6-2/TRBV6-3; J gene: TRBJ2-7; CDR3 protein: CASSYVGNEQYF
V gene: TRBV20-1; J gene: TRBJ2-2; CDR3 protein: CSATRDPNTGELFF
V gene: TRBV20-1; J gene: TRBJ1-6; CDR3 protein: CSIGRAAGQGASSYNSPLHF
V gene: TRBV6-2/TRBV6-3; J gene: TRBJ2-1; CDR3 protein: CASSYREYNEQFF
V gene: TRBV12-3/TRBV12-4; J gene: TRBJ2-2; CDR3 protein: CASSPGLVNTGELFF
V gene: TRBV5-1; J gene: TRBJ2-7; CDR3 protein: CASSARTGYEQYF
V gene: TRBV7-2; J gene: TRBJ2-7; CDR3 protein: CASSLGFRAGYEQYF
V gene: TRBV2; J gene: TRBJ2-4; CDR3 protein: CASSATGLRDRESKNIQYF
V gene: TRBV15; J gene: TRBJ1-5; CDR3 protein: CATSIGVSSNQPQHF
V gene: TRBV18; J gene: TRBJ2-4; CDR3 protein: CASSPPTEVGKNIQYF